This TCR beta chain was identified during a study of OX40 agonist ivuxolimab in advanced cancers. Study background: Prior checkpoint blockade (anti-PD-1, anti-PD-L1 or anti-CTLA-4) was permitted; about 40% had it. General study results and limits: Also showing low normalized T-cell clonal expansion were some of the nonresponders. Specificity for antigen went undetermined in the expanded peripheral T cells.

V shed 7 bases and J 9 bases; nucleotides not matched to a gene: 15. The CDR3 extends over 15 amino acids. Germline V gives CDR1 MNHNY, CDR2 SVGAGI (reference sequence). Concerning this clone itself: Antigen: not known.

Repertoires were generated with immunoSEQ multiplex PCR, while TCRdb's copy carries only in-frame clones and drops some. The sample lists tens of thousands of clones; 75% to 85% were seen once. The TCR originated in an adult with an advanced solid tumor such as melanoma, head and neck, liver or kidney cancer. The chain links TRBV6-6 to TRBJ1-5, with TRBD1 matching 7 bases. Sequenced here: CD4+ or CD8+ T cells sorted from blood, sampled in a trial of the OX40 agonist ivuxolimab. CDR3 residues: CASTLNPVQGTPQHF. In DNA form, the CDR3 reads TGTGCCAGCACCTTAAACCCCGTACAGGGGACGCCCCAGCATTTT.